This passage covers 17 T cell receptor beta chains from one sample sequenced in a study of CD8 T cells in Susac syndrome. RNA, at roughly 0.45 to 1 ug, was reverse transcribed with random hexamers. From the immunoSEQ multiplex PCR reads, TCRdb called clonotypes with MiXCR, one entry per CDR3 protein. This sample has about 140,000 distinct CDR3 sequences, with around 96% found just once. The sequencing input was CD4+ T cells from PBMCs. Every receptor here comes from a human donor with multiple sclerosis.

The chain links TRBV20-1 to TRBJ2-7; a possible D gene is TRBD2 (5 bases). CDR1 and CDR2 (germline): DFQATT, SNEGSKA (reference sequence). The V gene lost 5 bases and the J gene lost 7 bases, with 21 bases spanning the gap. There are 14 residues in the CDR3. The CDR3 loop is CSAVQSAGDSEQYF. CDR3 in DNA: TGCAGTGCTGTCCAAAGTGCGGGCGACTCGGAGCAGTACTTC.

The chain links TRBV11-3 to TRBJ2-1, with unresolved D. The CDR3 spans 13 residues. V was shortened by 5 bases and J by 6 bases, with 11 bases between the two germline ends. The germline gives CDR1 SGHNT, CDR2 YENEEA. CDR3 nucleotide sequence: TGTGCCAGCAGCCCAGACTCTGTCAATGAGCAGTTCTTC. Translation: CASSPDSVNEQFF.

This chain joins TRBV7-9 and TRBJ1-1; TRBD1 agrees at 7 bases. The CDR3 totals 15 residues. V lost 5 bases and J lost 4; bases outside the gene matches: 10. CDR1 and CDR2 (germline): SEHNR, FQNEAQ (reference sequence). The CDR3 DNA is TGTGCCAGCAGCCCACAGACAGGGAAGAGCACTGAAGCTTTCTTT. Its protein product is CASSPQTGKSTEAFF.

The V call is TRBV27, the J call TRBJ2-7, with D possibly being TRBD1 (6 bases). V lost 6 bases, J lost 3 bases, and 15 bases lay in between. The CDR3 runs 14 residues. CDR1 and CDR2 (germline): MNHEY, SMNVEV (reference sequence). DNA for the CDR3: TGTGCCAGCAGCCTAGACAGGCGAAACTACGAGCAGTACTTC. It codes for CASSLDRRNYEQYF.

This chain connects TRBV7-9 to TRBJ1-2, with 7 positions matching TRBD1. CDR3 length equals 15 residues. Germline trimming cut 5 bases from V and 8 bases from J; bases unmatched to any gene: 14. Germline lookup yields CDR1 SEHNR and CDR2 FQNEAQ (reference sequence). The CDR3 protein is CASSRDRGETGGYTF. For the CDR3, the DNA is TGTGCCAGCAGCCGGGACAGAGGGGAGACGGGAGGCTACACCTTC.

The CDR3 DNA reads as TGTGCCAGCAGCCAAGATTTGGCTAGCGGGAGTAAAATCAATGAGCAGTTCTTC. Encoded protein: CASSQDLASGSKINEQFF. The chain carries TRBV14 and TRBJ2-1; 10 bases map to TRBD2. V shed 0 bases and J 6 bases; nucleotides not matched to a gene: 11. Germline V lookup: CDR1 SGHDN, CDR2 FVKESK. This CDR3 spans 18 amino acids.

The chain recombines TRBV30 with TRBJ1-1, with TRBD1 identical over 7 bases. Per the germline V gene, CDR1 is GTSNPN and CDR2 is SVGIG (reference sequence). There are 13 residues in the CDR3. V lost 1 base, J lost 8 bases, and 7 bases stayed unmatched. CDR3 region: CAWSATGIPEAFF. The CDR3 bases are TGTGCCTGGAGTGCGACAGGGATTCCGGAAGCTTTCTTT.

The chain couples TRBV5-6 to TRBJ1-2, with 9 bases identical to TRBD1. The CDR3 runs 16 residues. CDR1 and CDR2 from the germline V gene are SGHDT and YYEEEE. V gave up 4 bases and J gave up 6 bases; unmatched junction bases: 13. This chain's CDR3 is CASSLLYRQGENGYTF. Written as DNA, the CDR3 is TGTGCCAGCAGCCTCCTATACCGACAGGGGGAAAATGGCTACACCTTC.

The gene calls are TRBV5-1 and TRBJ1-5; D gene uncertain. Trimming took off 4 bases at V and 2 bases at J, with 10 bases between the two ends. CDR1 and CDR2 (germline): SGHRS, YFSETQ. This CDR3 is built from 14 residues. For the CDR3, the DNA is TGCGCCAGCAGCCGCGACGGAGGCAATCAGCCCCAGCATTTT. Amino acid sequence: CASSRDGGNQPQHF.

The chain uses TRBV14 and TRBJ1-5; D is unclear. Per the germline V gene, CDR1 is SGHDN and CDR2 is FVKESK. The V end lost 8 bases, the J end lost 0 bases, and 11 bases lay between the germline ends. The CDR3 has 14 residues. The chain's CDR3 is CASARENSNQPQHF. The CDR3 coding sequence is TGTGCCAGCGCACGGGAGAATAGCAATCAGCCCCAGCATTTT.

The chain employs TRBV30 and TRBJ2-4; perhaps TRBD1 as D (6 bases). This CDR3 comprises 13 residues. Trimming shortened V by 2 bases and J by 10 bases, and 15 bases separated the two germline ends. Germline CDR1 and CDR2: GTSNPN and SVGIG (reference sequence). This chain's CDR3 is CAWSPTDRRIQYF. The CDR3 region has the DNA TGTGCCTGGAGTCCAACGGACAGAAGGATTCAGTACTTC.

The chain carries TRBV20-1 and TRBJ2-1; D might be TRBD1 or TRBD2, each matching 5 bases. Germline-derived CDR1 and CDR2 are DFQATT and SNEGSKA (reference sequence). This CDR3 comprises 17 residues. The V gene lost 0 bases and the J gene lost 0 bases, with 15 bases spanning the gap. This chain's CDR3 is CSARDLDGASSYNEQFF. DNA for the CDR3: TGCAGTGCTAGAGATCTGGACGGGGCGAGCTCCTACAATGAGCAGTTCTTC.

The CDR3 is CSAIDRASTDTQYF. The CDR3 region has the DNA TGCAGTGCGATTGACAGGGCCAGCACAGATACGCAGTATTTT. The rearrangement joins TRBV20-1 to TRBJ2-3; 7 positions agree with TRBD1. Germline CDR1 reads DFQATT; CDR2 reads SNEGSKA (reference sequence). The CDR3 length is 14 residues. J gave up 0 bases and V 6 bases, and 6 bases lay outside the gene matches.

The rearrangement links TRBV30 to TRBJ1-5, with D uncertain. Germline V CDR1 and CDR2: GTSNPN, SVGIG (reference sequence). The CDR3 runs 14 residues. The ends were cut back, 2 bases at V and 0 bases at J, with 8 bases in the middle. CDR3 residues: CAWSSEYSNQPQHF. The CDR3 DNA reads as TGTGCCTGGAGTAGCGAATATAGCAATCAGCCCCAGCATTTT.

The chain couples TRBV24-1 to TRBJ1-5; D unclear. The CDR3 totals 14 residues. The germline gives CDR1 KGHDR, CDR2 SFDVKD. Deletions cut 5 bases from V and 0 bases from J, with 7 bases between. The CDR3 region is CATSVAGSNQPQHF. The CDR3 DNA is TGTGCCACCAGTGTGGCAGGTAGCAATCAGCCCCAGCATTTT.

This clonotype came up once. The chain employs TRBV6-5 and TRBJ1-5; tentative D call: TRBD1 (6 bases). Trimming took 0 bases from V and 1 from J, leaving 10 bases between them. The CDR3 contains 16 residues. CDR1 is MNHEY, CDR2 SVGAGI, per germline. CDR3 nucleotides: TGTGCCAGCAGTTACTCGCCCAGGGGAAGCAATCAGCCCCAGCATTTT. Its translation is CASSYSPRGSNQPQHF.

This clonotype was seen only a few times. The rearrangement links TRBV27 to TRBJ2-7; no firm D call. The CDR3 spans 11 residues. Germline lookup yields CDR1 MNHEY and CDR2 SMNVEV (reference sequence). V shed 5 bases and J shed 4 bases, with 6 bases lying between them. The CDR3 reads CASSDFYEQYF. The CDR3 nucleotides read TGTGCCAGCAGTGATTTTTACGAGCAGTACTTC.